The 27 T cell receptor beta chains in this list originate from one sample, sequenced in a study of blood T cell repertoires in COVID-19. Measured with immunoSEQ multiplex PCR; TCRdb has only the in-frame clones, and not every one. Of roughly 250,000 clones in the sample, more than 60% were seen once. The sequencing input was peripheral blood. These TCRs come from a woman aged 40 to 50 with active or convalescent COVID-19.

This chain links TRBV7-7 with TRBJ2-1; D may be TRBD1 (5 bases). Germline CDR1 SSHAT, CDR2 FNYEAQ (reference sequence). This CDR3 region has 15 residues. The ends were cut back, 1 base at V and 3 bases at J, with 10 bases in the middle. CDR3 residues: CASSLDGAGYNEQFF. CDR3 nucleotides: TGTGCCAGCAGCTTAGATGGGGCCGGCTACAATGAGCAGTTCTTC.

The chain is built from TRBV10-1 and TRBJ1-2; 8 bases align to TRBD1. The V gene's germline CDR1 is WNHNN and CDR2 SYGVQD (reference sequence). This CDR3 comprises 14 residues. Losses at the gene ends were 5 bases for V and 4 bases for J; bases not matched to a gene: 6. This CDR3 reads CASSPGTGPYGYTF. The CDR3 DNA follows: TGCGCCAGCAGTCCCGGGACAGGCCCCTATGGCTACACCTTC.

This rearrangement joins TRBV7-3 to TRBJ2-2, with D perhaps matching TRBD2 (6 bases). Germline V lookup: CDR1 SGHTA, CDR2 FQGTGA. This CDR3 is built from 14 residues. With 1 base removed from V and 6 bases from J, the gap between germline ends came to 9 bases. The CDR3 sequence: CASSLMPGAGELFF. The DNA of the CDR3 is TGTGCCAGCAGCTTAATGCCGGGGGCCGGGGAGCTGTTTTTT.

Here the CDR3 DNA reads TGTGCCTGGAGTGTACCCCCACAGTCGAACACCGGGGAGCTGTTTTTT. Protein sequence: CAWSVPPQSNTGELFF. The chain links TRBV30 to TRBJ2-2; D uncertain. Trimming pared 0 bases from V and 0 bases from J, leaving 11 bases between. This CDR3 region has 16 residues. Germline assignment: CDR1 GTSNPN and CDR2 SVGIG (reference sequence).

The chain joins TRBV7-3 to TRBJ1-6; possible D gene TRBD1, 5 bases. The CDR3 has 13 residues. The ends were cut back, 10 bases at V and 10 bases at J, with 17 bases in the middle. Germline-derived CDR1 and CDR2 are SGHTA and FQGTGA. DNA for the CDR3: TGTGCCACAGCATGGAGGGACGGGTCACCCCTCCACTTT. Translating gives CATAWRDGSPLHF.

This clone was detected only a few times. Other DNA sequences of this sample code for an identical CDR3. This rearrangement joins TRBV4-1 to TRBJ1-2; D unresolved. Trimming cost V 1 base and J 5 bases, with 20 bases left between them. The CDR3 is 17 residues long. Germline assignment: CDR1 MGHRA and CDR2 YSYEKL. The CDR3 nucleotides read TGCGCCAGCAGCCAAGTCGATATGGGCTTCGTAAGGTATGGCTACACCTTC. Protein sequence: CASSQVDMGFVRYGYTF.

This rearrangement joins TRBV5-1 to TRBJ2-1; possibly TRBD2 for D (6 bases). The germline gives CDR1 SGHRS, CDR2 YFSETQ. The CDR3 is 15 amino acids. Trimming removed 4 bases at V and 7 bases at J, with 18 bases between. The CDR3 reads CASSLPKPEGNEQFF. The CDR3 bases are TGCGCCAGCAGCCTCCCGAAACCGGAGGGGAATGAGCAGTTCTTC.

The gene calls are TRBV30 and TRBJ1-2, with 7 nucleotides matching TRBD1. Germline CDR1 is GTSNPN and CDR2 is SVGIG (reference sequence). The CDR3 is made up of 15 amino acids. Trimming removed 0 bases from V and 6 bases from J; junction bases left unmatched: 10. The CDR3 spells CAWSVEQGYKDGYTF. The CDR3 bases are TGTGCCTGGAGTGTAGAACAGGGGTATAAGGATGGCTACACCTTC.

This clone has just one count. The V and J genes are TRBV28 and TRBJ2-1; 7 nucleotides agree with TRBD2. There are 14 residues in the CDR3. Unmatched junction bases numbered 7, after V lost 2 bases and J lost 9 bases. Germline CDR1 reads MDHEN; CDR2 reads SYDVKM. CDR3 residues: CASSLDVGRGEQFF. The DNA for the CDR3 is TGTGCCAGCAGTTTAGATGTGGGGAGGGGTGAGCAGTTCTTC.

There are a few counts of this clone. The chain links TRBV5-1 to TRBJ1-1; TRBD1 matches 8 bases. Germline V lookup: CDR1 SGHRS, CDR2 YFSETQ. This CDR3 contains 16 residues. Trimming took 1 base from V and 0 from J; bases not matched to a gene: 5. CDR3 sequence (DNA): TGCGCCAGCAGCTTGTGGGGACAGGAATTGAACACTGAAGCTTTCTTT. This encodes CASSLWGQELNTEAFF.

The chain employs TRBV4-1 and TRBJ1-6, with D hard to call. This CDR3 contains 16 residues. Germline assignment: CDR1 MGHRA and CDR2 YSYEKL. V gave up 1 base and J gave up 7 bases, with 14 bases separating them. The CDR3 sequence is CASSQGSRTGNSPLHF. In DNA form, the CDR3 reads TGCGCCAGCAGCCAAGGGAGTAGGACGGGGAATTCACCCCTCCACTTT.

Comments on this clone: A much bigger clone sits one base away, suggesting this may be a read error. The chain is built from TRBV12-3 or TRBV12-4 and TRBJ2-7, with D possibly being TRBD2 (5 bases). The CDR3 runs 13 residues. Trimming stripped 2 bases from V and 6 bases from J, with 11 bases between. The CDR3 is CASSLFTRSEQYV. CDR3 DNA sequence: TGTGCCAGCAGTTTATTTACTAGGAGCGAGCAGTACGTC.

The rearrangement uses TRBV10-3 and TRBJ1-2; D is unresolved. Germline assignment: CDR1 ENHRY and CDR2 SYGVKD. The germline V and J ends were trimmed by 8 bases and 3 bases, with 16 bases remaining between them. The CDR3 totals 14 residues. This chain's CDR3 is CAIGPGVADYGYTF. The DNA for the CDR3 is TGTGCCATCGGCCCCGGGGTGGCAGACTATGGCTACACCTTC.

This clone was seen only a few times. This CDR3 reads CASSSTNYGYTF. The CDR3 coding sequence is TGTGCCAGCAGTTCCACTAACTATGGCTACACCTTC. V usage is TRBV12-3 or TRBV12-4 and J usage is TRBJ1-2; unclear D gene. V lost 4 bases and J 0 bases, leaving 3 bases between the germline ends. CDR3 size: 12 residues.

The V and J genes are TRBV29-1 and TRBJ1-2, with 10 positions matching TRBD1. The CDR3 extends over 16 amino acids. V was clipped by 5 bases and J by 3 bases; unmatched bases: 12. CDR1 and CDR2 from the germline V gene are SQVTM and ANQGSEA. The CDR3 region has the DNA TGCAGCGTTACCGGGACAGGGGAGATCTTTGACTATGGCTACACCTTC. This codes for CSVTGTGEIFDYGYTF. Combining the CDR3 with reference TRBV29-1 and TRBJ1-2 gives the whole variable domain SAVISQKPSRDICQRGTSLTIQCQVDSQVTMMFWYRQQPGQSLTLIATANQGSEATYESGFVIDKFPISRPNLTFSTLTVSNMSPEDSSIYLCSVTGTGEIFDYGYTFGSGTRLTVV.

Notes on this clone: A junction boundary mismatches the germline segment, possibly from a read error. This CDR3 reads CASSLDPRGAGLSF. In DNA form, the CDR3 reads TGTGCCAGCAGCTTAGACCCGAGGGGAGCGGGTCTCTCCTTC. The V call is TRBV7-2, the J call TRBJ2-7, with D maybe TRBD2 (6 bases). The length of the CDR3 is 14 residues. The V gene's germline CDR1 is SGHTA and CDR2 FQGNSA.

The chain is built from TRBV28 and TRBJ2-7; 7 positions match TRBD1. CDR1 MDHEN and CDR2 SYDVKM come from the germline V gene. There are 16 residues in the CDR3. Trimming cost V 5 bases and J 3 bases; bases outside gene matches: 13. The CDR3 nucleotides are TGTGCCAGCAGTCCAGGGGGTGGGACACCTAACTACGAGCAGTACTTC. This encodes CASSPGGGTPNYEQYF. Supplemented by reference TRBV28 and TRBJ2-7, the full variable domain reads DVKVTQSSRYLVKRTGEKVFLECVQDMDHENMFWYRQDPGLGLRLIYFSYDVKMKEKGDIPEGYSVSREKKERFSLILESASTNQTSMYLCASSPGGGTPNYEQYFGPGTRLTVT.

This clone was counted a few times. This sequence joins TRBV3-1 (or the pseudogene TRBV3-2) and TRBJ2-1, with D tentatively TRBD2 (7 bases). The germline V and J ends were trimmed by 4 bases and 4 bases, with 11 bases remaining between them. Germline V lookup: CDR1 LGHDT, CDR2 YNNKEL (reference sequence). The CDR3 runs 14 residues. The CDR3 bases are TGTGCCAGCAGCCGAGGGGGACTATACAATGAGCAGTTCTTC. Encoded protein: CASSRGGLYNEQFF.

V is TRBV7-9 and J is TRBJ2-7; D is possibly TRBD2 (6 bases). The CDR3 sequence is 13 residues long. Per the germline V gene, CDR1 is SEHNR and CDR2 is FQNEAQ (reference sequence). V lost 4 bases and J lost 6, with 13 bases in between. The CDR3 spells CASSWSGGPEQYF. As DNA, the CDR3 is TGTGCCAGCAGCTGGTCCGGGGGTCCCGAGCAGTACTTC.

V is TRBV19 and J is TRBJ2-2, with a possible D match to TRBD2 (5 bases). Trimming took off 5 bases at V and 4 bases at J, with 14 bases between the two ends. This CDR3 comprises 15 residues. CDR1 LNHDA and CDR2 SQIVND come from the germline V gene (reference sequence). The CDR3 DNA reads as TGTGCCAGTAGTCCGGGGTCCCCCGGCACCGGGGAGCTGTTTTTT. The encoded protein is CASSPGSPGTGELFF.

CDR3 protein: CSVRNGGSNEQYF. CDR3 sequence (DNA): TGCAGCGTTAGAAACGGGGGTTCGAACGAGCAGTACTTC. The chain is built from TRBV29-1 and TRBJ2-7, with D possibly matching TRBD2 (6 bases). This CDR3 contains 13 residues. Trimming removed 5 bases from V and 5 bases from J, with 16 bases in between. Per the germline V gene, CDR1 is SQVTM and CDR2 is ANQGSEA.

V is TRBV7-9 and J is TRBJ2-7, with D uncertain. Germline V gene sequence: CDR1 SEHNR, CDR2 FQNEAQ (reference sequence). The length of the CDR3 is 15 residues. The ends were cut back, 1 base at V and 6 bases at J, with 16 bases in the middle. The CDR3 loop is CASSLDREFEPEQYF. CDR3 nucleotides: TGTGCCAGCAGCTTAGATAGAGAATTTGAACCCGAGCAGTACTTC.

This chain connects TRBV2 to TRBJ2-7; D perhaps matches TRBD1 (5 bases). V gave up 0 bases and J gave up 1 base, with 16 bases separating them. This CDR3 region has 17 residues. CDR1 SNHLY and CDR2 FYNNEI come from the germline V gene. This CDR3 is CASSEAGRQSPSYEQYF. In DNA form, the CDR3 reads TGTGCCAGCAGTGAAGCGGGAAGACAGTCCCCTTCCTACGAGCAGTACTTC.

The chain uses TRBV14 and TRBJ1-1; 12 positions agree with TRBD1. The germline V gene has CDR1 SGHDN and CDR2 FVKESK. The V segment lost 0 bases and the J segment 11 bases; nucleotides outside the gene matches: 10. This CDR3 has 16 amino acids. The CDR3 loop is CASSQDTGQGARDAFF. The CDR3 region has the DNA TGTGCCAGCAGCCAAGATACGGGACAGGGGGCGCGGGATGCTTTCTTT. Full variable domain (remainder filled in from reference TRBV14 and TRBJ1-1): EAGVTQFPSHSVIEKGQTVTLRCDPISGHDNLYWYRRVMGKEIKFLLHFVKESKQDESGMPNNRFLAERTGGTYSTLKVQPAELEDSGVYFCASSQDTGQGARDAFFGQGTRLTVV.

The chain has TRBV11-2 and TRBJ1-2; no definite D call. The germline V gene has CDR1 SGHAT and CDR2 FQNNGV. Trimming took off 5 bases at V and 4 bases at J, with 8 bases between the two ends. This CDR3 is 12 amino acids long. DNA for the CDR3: TGTGCCAGCAGCCTCAAAGCCTATGGCTACACCTTC. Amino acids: CASSLKAYGYTF.

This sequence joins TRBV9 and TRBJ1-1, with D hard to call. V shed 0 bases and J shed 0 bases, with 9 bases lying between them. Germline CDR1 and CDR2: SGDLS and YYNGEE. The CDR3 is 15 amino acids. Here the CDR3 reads CASSVAAGMNTEAFF. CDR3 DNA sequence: TGTGCCAGCAGCGTAGCTGCGGGGATGAACACTGAAGCTTTCTTT.

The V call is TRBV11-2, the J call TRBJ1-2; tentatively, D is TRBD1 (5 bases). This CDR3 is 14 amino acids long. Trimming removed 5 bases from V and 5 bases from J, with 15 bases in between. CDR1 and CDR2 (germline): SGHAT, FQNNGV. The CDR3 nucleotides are TGTGCCAGCAGCCCAGACACCGGGGGGTATGGCTACACCTTC. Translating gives CASSPDTGGYGYTF.